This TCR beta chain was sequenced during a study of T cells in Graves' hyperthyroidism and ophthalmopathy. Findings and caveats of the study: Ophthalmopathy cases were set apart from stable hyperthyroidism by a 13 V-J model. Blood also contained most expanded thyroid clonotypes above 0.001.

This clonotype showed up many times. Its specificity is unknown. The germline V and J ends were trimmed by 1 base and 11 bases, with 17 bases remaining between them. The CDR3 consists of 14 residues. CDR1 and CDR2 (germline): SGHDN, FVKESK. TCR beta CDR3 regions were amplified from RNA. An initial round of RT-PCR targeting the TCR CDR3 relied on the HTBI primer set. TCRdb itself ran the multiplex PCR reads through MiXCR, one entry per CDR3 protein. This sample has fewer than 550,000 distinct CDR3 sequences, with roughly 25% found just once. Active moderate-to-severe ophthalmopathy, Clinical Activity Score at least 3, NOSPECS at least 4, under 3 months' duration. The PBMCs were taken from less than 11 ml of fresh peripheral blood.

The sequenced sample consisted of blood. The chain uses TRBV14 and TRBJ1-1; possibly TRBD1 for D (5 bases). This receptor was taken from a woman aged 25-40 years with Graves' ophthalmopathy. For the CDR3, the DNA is TGTGCCAGCAGCCAAGGAGCGCCCGGGACGTCGGCTTTCTTT. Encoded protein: CASSQGAPGTSAFF.